This T cell receptor (beta chain) was recorded in a study of T cells in Graves' hyperthyroidism and ophthalmopathy (dated by TCRdb to about 2019). Study-wide context: Peripheral blood was collected at initial diagnosis, before any treatment. To identify distinguishing TCR V-J signatures, a discovery cohort of 100 patients was used, comprising fewer than 45 with Graves' ophthalmopathy and 57 with stable Graves' hyperthyroidism. According to the paper, TCR Vbeta CDR3 sequencing was carried out on some 130 peripheral blood samples, which came from 40 to 45 ophthalmopathy, around 74 hyperthyroidism and roughly 17 progressor patients. Prospective prediction of ophthalmopathy was tested in an independent validation cohort consisting of under 20 hyperthyroidism patients and some 17 patients who later progressed to ophthalmopathy. The 75 to 100 discovery patients were randomly divided into training and test sets at a 7:3 ratio. The study also compared thyroid tissue and blood T-cell repertoires from more than 5 Graves' hyperthyroidism patients. Following sampling, methimazole starting at 30 mg daily was given to hyperthyroidism patients, and high-dose intravenous methylprednisolone was given to ophthalmopathy patients. On the study overall, not on this receptor specifically: Most expanded thyroid clonotypes (frequency above 0.001) were also detected in blood, a finding suggesting that blood repertoires may reflect thyroid immune responses. No statistical method was used to fix the sample size in advance, and group allocation was not hidden from the investigators. In validation, progression to ophthalmopathy was predicted by the model with more than 65% sensitivity and roughly 76% specificity, a median of 6.5 months before onset. A model built on a 13 V-J signature distinguished ophthalmopathy from stable hyperthyroidism, reaching around 90% sensitivity and 81.08% specificity in cross-validation and 80%/75% in testing.

Moderately to severely active disease, a Clinical Activity Score of at least 3, a NOSPECS grade of at least 4, and a duration under 3 months were present in ophthalmopathy patients. Patients with uncontrolled infections, other autoimmune diseases, pregnancy or lactation were excluded. Diagnoses relied on clinical symptoms, serum thyroxine and TRAb, thyroid ultrasound and orbital computed tomography. Ficoll-Paque density gradient centrifugation was used to isolate PBMCs from 8 to 10 ml of fresh peripheral blood. Total RNA was extracted using Trizol reagent, and RNA quality was assessed on an Agilent 2100 Bioanalyzer. The TCR beta CDR3 regions were amplified from the RNA transcripts. The TCR CDR3 was subjected to a first round of RT-PCR using the HTBI primer set and the Qiagen OneStep RT-PCR kit. The libraries were constructed in a second round of multiplex PCR and then size-selected and purified. The libraries were sequenced on an Illumina HiSeq2000 using paired-end 100 bp reads. The original methods were these. SOAPnuke was used to process the raw data, removing reads that contained adapters or uncalled bases, had a mean Phred below 15, or lacked an exact match to the constant primer or identifier. COPE v1.2.5 was used to merge the high-quality paired reads, and each unique nucleotide sequence was defined as a clonotype. Clonotypes were aligned to IMGT TRBV, TRBD and TRBJ reference segments using MiTCR v1.1. Only V-J combinations with frequency above 0.0001, covering 99.2% of repertoires, were analysed. The TCS score was defined as F50 (clonal expansion) divided by E x V (chaos), with BLOSUM62-based TCRdist calculated between CDR3 peptides within each V-J. Welch's t-statistics and random forest reduced just over 500 V-J features to 13, which were used in a naive Bayes classifier (R e1071). TCRdb itself trimmed the public reads at Q25 with fastp, ran MiXCR and retained productive beta chains. Each entry merges the rows of one CDR3 protein and shows their most common DNA and genes. None of the V and J calls come from the authors' own analysis; TCRdb made them. The sample records about 270,000 distinct CDR3 sequences, roughly 22% of which are singletons. 50% to 75% of the sample is in the top ten clones.

From the cysteine through the phenylalanine, the CDR3 covers 16 amino acids. The DNA shown is the 48-base CDR3, in frame from base 1. The germline V gene (reference sequence) gives CDR1 as SGHKS and CDR2 as YYEKEE. This clonotype came up once. Its antigen has not been determined. Sequence at one end of the junction differs from germline and may be a read error. The sample comprised blood. The chain links TRBV5-5 with TRBJ1-1, with the D gene not clear enough to name. This receptor was identified in a man aged 25 to 40 with Graves' ophthalmopathy. At the DNA level, the sequence is TGCGCCAGCAGCTTCACCGCGGGGAGGGCGAACACTGAAGCTTTCTTT. This encodes CASSFTAGRANTEAFF. Reference TRBV5-5 and TRBJ1-1 genes cover what lies past the CDR3, so the full variable domain is DAGVTQSPTHLIKTRGQQVTLRCSPISGHKSVSWYQQVLGQGPQFIFQYYEKEERGRGNFPDRFSARQFPNYSSELNVNALLLGDSALYLCASSFTAGRANTEAFFGQGTRLTVV.